This passage covers 10 T cell receptor beta chains from one sample sequenced in a study of OX40 agonist ivuxolimab in advanced cancers. Assay used: immunoSEQ multiplex PCR; TCRdb lists only in-frame clones, some missing. The sample shows tens of thousands of clones, approximately 89% of them seen only once. Source: CD4+ or CD8+ T cells sorted from blood, taken in a trial of the OX40 agonist ivuxolimab. These receptors all come from an adult with an advanced solid tumor such as melanoma, head and neck, liver or kidney cancer.

This chain joins TRBV28 and TRBJ2-1; D is perhaps TRBD1 or TRBD2 (5 bases each). Germline loops: CDR1 MDHEN, CDR2 SYDVKM. Trimming pared 2 bases from V and 7 bases from J, leaving 15 bases between. The CDR3 sequence is 15 residues long. CDR3 nucleotides: TGTGCCAGCAGTTTAGGGGGTGTAGGGCGGAATGAGCAGTTCTTC. Its protein product is CASSLGGVGRNEQFF. Full variable domain (outside the CDR3, taken from reference TRBV28 and TRBJ2-1): DVKVTQSSRYLVKRTGEKVFLECVQDMDHENMFWYRQDPGLGLRLIYFSYDVKMKEKGDIPEGYSVSREKKERFSLILESASTNQTSMYLCASSLGGVGRNEQFFGPGTRLTVL.

This rearrangement joins TRBV19 to TRBJ2-1; 8 nucleotides line up with TRBD2. J gave up 5 bases and V 1 base, and 4 bases lay outside the gene matches. Per germline, CDR1 LNHDA and CDR2 SQIVND (reference sequence). This CDR3 region has 15 residues. CDR3 sequence reads: CASSIGGRTHNEQFF. DNA for the CDR3: TGTGCCAGTAGTATAGGCGGGAGGACACACAATGAGCAGTTCTTC.

The rearrangement uses TRBV5-6 and TRBJ1-6, with 12 bases lining up with TRBD1. With V trimmed by 0 bases and J by 9 bases, 4 bases remained unmatched. Germline V lookup: CDR1 SGHDT, CDR2 YYEEEE. The CDR3 is 16 amino acids. The CDR3 nucleotides are TGTGCCAGCAGCTTGGTTGGGACAGGGGGCGGTTCACCCCTCCACTTT. Protein sequence: CASSLVGTGGGSPLHF.

The V and J genes are TRBV18 and TRBJ2-1; 7 bases line up with TRBD2. With 6 bases clipped from V and 5 bases from J, the junction kept 7 bases outside the gene matches. Germline V lookup: CDR1 KGHSH, CDR2 LQKENI. The CDR3 is made up of 14 amino acids. The CDR3 reads CASSVAGADNEQFF. The CDR3 coding sequence is TGTGCCAGCTCTGTTGCGGGAGCGGACAATGAGCAGTTCTTC.

The genes are TRBV7-8 and TRBJ2-7; the D is unclear. V was clipped by 1 base and J by 6 bases, with 10 bases between them. Germline V lookup: CDR1 SGHVS, CDR2 FQNEAQ. The CDR3 spans 13 residues. CDR3 sequence: CASSLEGWFEQYF. Written as DNA, the CDR3 is TGTGCCAGCAGCTTAGAAGGCTGGTTCGAGCAGTACTTC. The full variable domain, its missing parts supplied by reference TRBV7-8 and TRBJ2-7, is GAGVSQSPRYKVAKRGQDVALRCDPISGHVSLFWYQQALGQGPEFLTYFQNEAQLDKSGLPSDRFFAERPEGSVSTLKIQRTQQEDSAVYLCASSLEGWFEQYFGPGTRLTVT.

V gene TRBV30 combines with J gene TRBJ1-2, with 9 bases fitting TRBD1. The junction had 13 bases not matched to a gene; V was cut back by 8 bases and J by 3 bases. The CDR3 sequence is 15 residues long. Germline V lookup: CDR1 GTSNPN, CDR2 SVGIG (reference sequence). CDR3 bases: TGTGCCCGACAGGACAGGGGAACAGGGCACTATGGCTACACCTTC. Its protein product is CARQDRGTGHYGYTF.

The rearrangement joins TRBV7-9 to TRBJ2-1, with TRBD2 matching over 8 bases. The J segment lost 10 bases and the V segment lost 2 bases, leaving 7 bases of the junction unmatched. This CDR3 comprises 14 residues. Germline loops: CDR1 SEHNR, CDR2 FQNEAQ (reference sequence). The CDR3 here is CASSLSLAGWEQFF. The CDR3, as DNA: TGTGCCAGCAGCTTATCCTTAGCGGGATGGGAGCAGTTCTTC.

This chain uses TRBV28 with TRBJ1-5; TRBD1 aligns across 8 bases. The V and J ends lost 6 bases and 2 bases, in that order; junction bases with no gene match: 9. The CDR3 is 16 residues long. Germline assignment: CDR1 MDHEN and CDR2 SYDVKM. The CDR3 spells CASSTPGQGGNQPQHF. The CDR3 region has the DNA TGTGCCAGCAGCACGCCCGGACAGGGTGGCAATCAGCCCCAGCATTTT.

The chain has TRBV6-6 and TRBJ2-7, with D possibly TRBD1 on 5 matching bases. V was trimmed by 4 bases and J by 0 bases, leaving 16 bases between them. CDR1 and CDR2 (germline): MNHNY, SVGAGI (reference sequence). There are 16 residues in the CDR3. CDR3 protein: CASSLTPGFTSYEQYF. Here the CDR3 DNA reads TGTGCCAGCAGTTTAACGCCAGGGTTTACCTCCTACGAGCAGTACTTC.

The CDR3 coding sequence is TGTGCCAGCAGCTTTATGAGGGCATCCACCTACGAGCAGTACTTC. This codes for CASSFMRASTYEQYF. V and J are TRBV7-3 and TRBJ2-7; possible D gene TRBD2, 5 bases. Germline CDR1 SGHTA, CDR2 FQGTGA. This CDR3 spans 15 amino acids. The V and J ends lost 3 bases and 2 bases respectively, with 14 bases between them.